This T cell receptor beta chain was identified during a study of blood T cell repertoires in COVID-19. TCRdb keeps only in-frame clones here, not all; method: immunoSEQ multiplex PCR. The table shows 150,000 to 200,000 clones, with 82% occurring only once. The CDR3 runs 15 residues. Germline CDR1 is LNHDA and CDR2 is SQIVND (reference sequence). V trimming: 4 bases; J trimming: 4 bases; junction bases outside the gene matches: 9. Participants came from 20 to 25 US areas, aged roughly 18 to 90 years. Cohort assignment relied on participant-reported clinical history. The sequence derives from a man aged 50-59 years who had recovered from COVID-19. The sequenced material came from PBMCs or T cells enriched from blood (not recorded which). The chain combines TRBV19 with TRBJ1-2; 7 nucleotides align to TRBD1. The CDR3: CASSNNRDRAYGYTF. The CDR3 DNA sequence: TGTGCCAGTAGTAACAACCGGGACAGAGCCTATGGCTACACCTTC.